The T cell receptor beta chain under discussion was sequenced for a study of beta chain features in type 1 diabetes. Study-level results: cDNA sequencing could over-represent cells with high TCR expression.

Concerning this clone itself: Antigen specificity is unknown.

As every portion of the isolated RNA was reverse transcribed, the sequencing read expressed TCRB transcripts. Each sample of naive, central memory or regulatory T cells had, on average, around 4 million reads. TCRdb's copy holds only in-frame clones and misses some; the assay was immunoSEQ multiplex PCR. This table holds 350,000 to 450,000 clones, over 11% found once. The CDR3 is 14 residues long. Trimming took off 4 bases at V and 1 base at J, with 10 bases between the two ends. Germline V gene data show CDR1 as MNHEY and CDR2 as SVGAGI. This clonotype was sampled from a man aged 30 to 45 in good health. Material: naive CD4+ T cells from blood. The rearrangement links TRBV6-5 to TRBJ1-1; D uncertain. CDR3: CASSSRTANTEAFF. The DNA of the CDR3 is TGTGCCAGCAGTTCCCGAACAGCGAACACTGAAGCTTTCTTT.